This is a list of T cell receptor beta chains from one sample in a study of T cell responses to AZD1222 COVID-19 vaccine. Clones were read by immunoSEQ multiplex PCR, and TCRdb kept only the in-frame ones, dropping some. This table has 75,000 to 95,000 clones, around nine tenths appearing once. Source: peripheral blood, taken on day 0 of AZD1222 vaccination. The origin of the receptors is an adult in good health. Each CDR3 is given with its conserved first and last residue. The listing skips clone size in some rows; elsewhere it reads once, few, many or a size class.

TRBJ2-3 15 once TRBV24-1 CATSGGQGVGDTQYF
TRBJ2-7 12 NA TRBV6-1 CASSEHSYEQYF
TRBJ2-7 13 NA TRBV5-1 CASSWQGAYEQYF
TRBJ1-1 13 NA TRBV11-1 CASSLRANTEAFF
TRBJ1-1 14 NA TRBV13 CASSPILVITEAFF
TRBJ1-2 16 NA TRBV28 CASSEPGTRANYGYTF
TRBJ2-7 14 NA TRBV7-2 CASTIAGGSYEQYF
TRBJ2-7 15 NA TRBV9 CASSVGWQFSYEQYF
TRBJ1-1 13 NA TRBV18 CASSQTGGTEAFF
TRBJ2-1 14 once TRBV6-5 CASSSRTEINEQFF
TRBJ1-5 10 NA TRBV20-1 CSADGQPQHF
TRBJ2-5 13 NA TRBV7-2 CASSFAIQETQYF
TRBJ1-2 13 NA TRBV3-1/TRBV3-2 CASSQRAYYGYTF
TRBJ1-2 13 NA TRBV27 CASSSLTGGDYTF
TRBJ1-1 14 NA TRBV5-6 CASSGDRGETEAFF
TRBJ1-1 14 NA TRBV10-3 CAISESGGITEAFF
TRBJ2-3 13 NA TRBV24-1 CATGTGETDTQYF
TRBJ1-1 15 NA TRBV5-6 CASSRAGWRDTEAFF
TRBJ2-7 16 NA TRBV11-2 CASSPGASGRSGEQYF
TRBJ2-1 16 NA TRBV7-3 CASSLSGRASYNEQFF
TRBJ1-4 15 NA TRBV28 CASSSRRALNEKLFF
TRBJ2-7 12 NA TRBV11-3 CASGRGTYEQYF
TRBJ2-5 14 NA TRBV7-2 CASGPRRGGETQYF
TRBJ2-7 15 NA TRBV5-1 CASSPAGTGMYEQYF
TRBJ2-7 15 once TRBV7-3 CASSLRHGSAYEQYF
TRBJ1-3 15 NA TRBV4-1 CASSQDQILGNTIYF
TRBJ2-7 11 NA TRBV7-2 CASSFSYEQYF
TRBJ2-2 16 NA TRBV7-2 CASSWTGGMNTGELFF
TRBJ2-7 14 NA TRBV4-3 CASSPTQGGDEQYF
TRBJ1-1 14 NA TRBV7-2 CASSPQGRRTEAFF
TRBJ2-5 14 NA TRBV9 CASSVDVYQETQYF
TRBJ2-7 13 NA TRBV6-5 CASSRDRKYEQYF
TRBJ1-2 14 NA TRBV18 CASSATGEGYGYTF
TRBJ2-7 15 NA TRBV7-7 CASSPLAGGEYEQYF
TRBJ1-5 15 NA TRBV9 CASSVQGQSNQPQHF